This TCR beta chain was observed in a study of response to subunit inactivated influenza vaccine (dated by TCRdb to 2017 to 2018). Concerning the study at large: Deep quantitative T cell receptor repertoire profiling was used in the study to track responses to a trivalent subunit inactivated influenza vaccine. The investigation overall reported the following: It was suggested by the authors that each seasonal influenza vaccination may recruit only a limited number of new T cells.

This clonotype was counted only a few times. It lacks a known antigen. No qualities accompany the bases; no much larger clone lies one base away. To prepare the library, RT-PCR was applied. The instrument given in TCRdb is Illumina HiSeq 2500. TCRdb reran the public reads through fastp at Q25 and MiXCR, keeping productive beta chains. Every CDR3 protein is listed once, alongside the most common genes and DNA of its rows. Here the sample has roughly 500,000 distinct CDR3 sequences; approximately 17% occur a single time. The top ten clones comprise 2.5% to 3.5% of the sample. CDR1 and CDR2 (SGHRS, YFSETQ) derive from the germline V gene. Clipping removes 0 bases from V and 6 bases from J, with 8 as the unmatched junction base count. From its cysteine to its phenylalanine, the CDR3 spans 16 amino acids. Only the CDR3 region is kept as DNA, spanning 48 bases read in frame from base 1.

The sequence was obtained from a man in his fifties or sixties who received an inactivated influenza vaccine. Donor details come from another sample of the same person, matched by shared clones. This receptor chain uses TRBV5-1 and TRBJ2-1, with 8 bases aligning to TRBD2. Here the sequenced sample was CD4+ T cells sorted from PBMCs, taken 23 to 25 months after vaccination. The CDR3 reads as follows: CASSLATSGRGNEQFF. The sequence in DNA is TGCGCCAGCAGCTTGGCTACTAGCGGTCGGGGCAATGAGCAGTTCTTC. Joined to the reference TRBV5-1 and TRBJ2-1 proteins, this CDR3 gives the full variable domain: KAGVTQTPRYLIKTRGQQVTLSCSPISGHRSVSWYQQTPGQGLQFLFEYFSETQRNKGNFPGRFSGRQFSNSRSEMNVSTLELGDSALYLCASSLATSGRGNEQFFGPGTRLTVL.